This is a list of T cell receptor beta chains from one sample in a study of T cells in Graves' hyperthyroidism and ophthalmopathy. Using its own MiXCR run on the multiplex PCR reads, TCRdb lists one record per CDR3 protein. The sample consists of hundreds of thousands of distinct CDR3 sequences, approximately 15% of them appearing once. The sequenced sample consisted of blood. Receptors were obtained from a woman in her thirties or forties with Graves' ophthalmopathy. The CDR3 runs from the conserved cysteine through the conserved F or W. The D gene is left open where the match is weak. A clone size is listed for some rows: how often the clone was seen (once, few, many), or a class if it is expanded.

J gene	clone size	D gene	V gene	CDR3 protein	CDR3 DNA
TRBJ2-7	NA	NA	TRBV19	CASSRGTYVHEQYF	TGTGCCAGTAGTCGGGGGACATACGTCCACGAGCAGTACTTC
TRBJ1-1	many	NA	TRBV25-1	CASMKNTEAFF	TGTGCCAGCATGAAGAACACTGAAGCTTTCTTT
TRBJ1-1	few	NA	TRBV2	CASKHPHVSVEMNTEAFF	TGTGCCAGCAAGCACCCTCATGTGTCGGTCGAGATGAACACTGAAGCTTTCTTT
TRBJ2-5	many	TRBD2	TRBV5-1	CASSVGLAGVEETQYF	TGCGCCAGCAGCGTGGGACTAGCGGGAGTCGAGGAGACCCAGTACTTC
TRBJ2-7	few	NA	TRBV5-4	CASSDRDGSYEQYF	TGTGCCAGCAGCGACCGGGACGGATCCTACGAGCAGTACTTC
TRBJ2-5	many	TRBD2	TRBV4-1	CASRAGVTGQETQYF	TGCGCCAGCAGAGCGGGAGTAACGGGTCAAGAGACCCAGTACTTC
TRBJ2-5	many	TRBD2	TRBV28	CASSGTSGGLETQYF	TGTGCCAGCAGTGGGACTAGCGGGGGTCTGGAGACCCAGTACTTC
TRBJ2-5	many	NA	TRBV28	CASSPATNGGETQYF	TGTGCCAGCAGTCCCGCGACGAACGGCGGAGAGACCCAGTACTTC
TRBJ2-2	few	NA	TRBV5-1	CASSFRGASDTGELFF	TGCGCCAGCAGCTTCCGGGGGGCGTCGGACACCGGGGAGCTGTTTTTT
TRBJ2-4	many	NA	TRBV28	CASSATGGGQNIQYF	TGTGCCAGCAGTGCTACAGGGGGAGGGCAAAACATTCAGTACTTC
TRBJ2-5	many	NA	TRBV29-1	CSVDGGQETQYF	TGCAGCGTTGATGGAGGGCAAGAGACCCAGTACTTC
TRBJ2-7	many	NA	TRBV20-1	CSAASSGQGAGGSYEQYF	TGCAGTGCTGCCTCCTCGGGACAGGGCGCGGGAGGATCCTACGAGCAGTACTTC
TRBJ2-5	few	NA	TRBV5-8	CASSLRFVGGRETQYF	TGTGCCAGCAGCTTGCGGTTTGTGGGTGGGAGAGAGACCCAGTACTTC
TRBJ2-7	NA	TRBD1	TRBV28	CASSFTPGTGVDEQYF	TGTGCCAGCAGTTTTACCCCCGGGACAGGGGTGGATGAGCAGTACTTC
TRBJ2-5	many	NA	TRBV11-2	CASGPGSTQETQYF	TGTGCCAGCGGCCCAGGGTCCACCCAAGAGACCCAGTACTTC
TRBJ2-7	NA	TRBD2	TRBV27	CASSLSSGRGVGQYF	TGTGCCAGCAGTTTATCTAGCGGGAGGGGAGTCGGGCAGTACTTC
TRBJ2-5	NA	TRBD1	TRBV6-5	CASSYATGTVGTQYF	TGTGCCAGCAGTTACGCCACCGGGACAGTCGGGACCCAGTACTTC
TRBJ2-7	many	TRBD1	TRBV12-3/TRBV12-4	CASSLRGQGSSYEQYF	TGTGCCAGCAGTTTACGGGGACAGGGGTCCTCCTACGAGCAGTACTTC
TRBJ2-7	many	NA	TRBV5-1	CASREGIVVGEQYF	TGCGCCAGCAGAGAAGGGATCGTCGTAGGGGAGCAGTACTTC
TRBJ2-2	few	NA	TRBV7-2	CASSPDRQSTGELFF	TGTGCCAGCAGCCCCGACAGACAAAGTACCGGGGAGCTGTTTTTT
TRBJ2-7	NA	NA	TRBV6-1	CASSEETSMYEQYF	TGTGCCAGCAGTGAAGAGACAAGCATGTACGAGCAGTACTTC
TRBJ2-7	many	NA	TRBV4-1	CASSQVPRDGYEQYF	TGCGCCAGCAGCCAAGTTCCCAGGGACGGCTACGAGCAGTACTTC
TRBJ2-3	few	NA	TRBV11-2	CASGLTDTQYF	TGTGCCAGCGGGTTGACAGATACGCAGTATTTT
TRBJ2-7	many	NA	TRBV11-2	CASSLADSAYEQYF	TGTGCCAGCAGCTTAGCAGACAGTGCCTACGAGCAGTACTTC
TRBJ1-3	many	NA	TRBV10-1	CASSDRAGEGNTIYF	TGCGCCAGCAGTGACCGCGCAGGGGAAGGGAACACCATATATTTT
TRBJ1-2	NA	TRBD1	TRBV5-1	CASSLEQGSYGYTF	TGCGCCAGCAGCTTGGAACAGGGGAGTTATGGCTACACCTTC
TRBJ1-5	few	NA	TRBV4-1	CASSQPGVGQPQHF	TGCGCCAGCAGCCAGCCCGGGGTTGGTCAGCCCCAGCATTTT
TRBJ1-2	NA	TRBD1	TRBV6-1	CASSIRTGELGYTF	TGTGCCAGCAGCATTCGGACAGGGGAACTCGGCTACACCTTC
TRBJ1-2	NA	NA	TRBV28	CASSFGQKSYGHTF	TGTGCCAGCAGTTTCGGACAGAAGTCCTATGGCCACACCTTC
TRBJ1-3	many	NA	TRBV15	CATSRVGQRNSGNTIYF	TGTGCCACCAGCAGAGTGGGGCAGCGAAACTCTGGAAACACCATATATTTT
TRBJ2-2	once	TRBD2	TRBV6-4	CASSDSSGRATGELFF	TGTGCCAGCAGTGACTCTAGCGGGAGGGCCACCGGGGAGCTGTTTTTT
TRBJ2-5	many	NA	TRBV28	CASSPYGAEETQYF	TGTGCCAGCAGTCCCTACGGGGCCGAAGAGACCCAGTACTTC
TRBJ2-1	NA	NA	TRBV28	CASSLLGVQYNEQFF	TGTGCCAGCAGTTTATTGGGAGTCCAATACAATGAGCAGTTCTTC
TRBJ2-1	few	TRBD2	TRBV6-2/TRBV6-3	CASSLAGAREQFF	TGTGCCAGCAGCTTAGCGGGAGCAAGAGAGCAGTTCTTC
TRBJ2-7	many	TRBD1	TRBV6-5	CASSYSGQAVYEQYF	TGTGCCAGCAGTTACTCAGGACAGGCTGTATACGAGCAGTACTTC
TRBJ2-3	NA	NA	TRBV18	CASSGESGPMDTQYF	TGTGCCAGCTCAGGGGAGAGCGGCCCCATGGATACGCAGTATTTT
TRBJ2-7	many	NA	TRBV12-3/TRBV12-4	CASSSQSVYEQYF	TGTGCCAGCAGCTCCCAGAGCGTGTACGAGCAGTACTTC
TRBJ1-2	many	NA	TRBV6-1	CASNLGAGSNYGYTF	TGTGCCAGCAACCTTGGGGCAGGGTCTAACTATGGCTACACCTTC
TRBJ2-7	many	NA	TRBV28	CASSLGLVHHEQYF	TGTGCCAGCAGTTTAGGATTAGTTCACCACGAGCAGTACTTC
TRBJ1-2	many	TRBD1	TRBV6-1	CASSTGVANYGYTF	TGTGCCAGCAGTACAGGGGTTGCGAACTATGGCTACACCTTC
TRBJ2-6	many	TRBD1	TRBV12-3/TRBV12-4	CASRPTGAEGANVLTF	TGTGCCAGCAGACCCACAGGGGCGGAGGGGGCCAACGTCCTGACTTTC
TRBJ1-2	many	NA	TRBV2	CASRAGTAYGYTF	TGTGCCAGCAGGGCCGGGACGGCCTATGGCTACACCTTC
TRBJ1-2	many	NA	TRBV7-2	CATSDSANYGYTF	TGTGCCACAAGCGACAGCGCTAACTATGGCTACACCTTC
TRBJ1-6	many	NA	TRBV27	CASSLRGVGSPLHF	TGTGCCAGCAGTTTACGGGGGGTGGGCTCACCCCTCCACTTT
TRBJ2-5	many	NA	TRBV12-3/TRBV12-4	CASSFSGAKTQYF	TGTGCCAGCAGTTTTAGTGGGGCGAAGACCCAGTACTTC
TRBJ2-1	many	NA	TRBV19	CASSMGELLRYEQFF	TGTGCCAGTAGTATGGGAGAACTATTGAGGTATGAGCAGTTCTTC
TRBJ2-6	many	TRBD2	TRBV10-3	CAITGGTSGPPSGANVLTF	TGTGCCATCACCGGGGGGACTAGCGGGCCTCCCTCTGGGGCCAACGTCCTGACTTTC
TRBJ1-1	many	NA	TRBV28	CASSLDSSTMNTEAFF	TGTGCCAGCAGTTTGGACTCGTCCACTATGAACACTGAAGCTTTCTTT
TRBJ1-1	many	NA	TRBV5-6	CASSFPRGPDTEAFF	TGTGCCAGCAGCTTCCCTCGGGGTCCAGACACTGAAGCTTTCTTT
TRBJ2-7	NA	NA	TRBV7-9	CASSFGSSGNEQYF	TGTGCCAGCAGCTTCGGGTCATCGGGTAACGAGCAGTACTTC
TRBJ1-3	many	NA	TRBV19	CASSRGLSGNTIYF	TGTGCCAGCAGCCGGGGGCTCTCTGGAAACACCATATATTTT
TRBJ1-1	many	NA	TRBV6-1	CAGGGRGSLNTEAFF	TGTGCCGGGGGAGGAAGGGGCTCACTGAACACTGAAGCTTTCTTT
TRBJ1-6	few	NA	TRBV11-2	CASSLSRGYSPLHF	TGTGCCAGCAGCTTATCTAGGGGGTATTCACCCCTCCACTTT
TRBJ1-3	many	NA	TRBV28	CASSKERGNTIYF	TGTGCCAGCAGTAAGGAGCGTGGAAACACCATATATTTT
TRBJ2-7	many	TRBD1	TRBV28	CASEGQMYEQYF	TGTGCCAGCGAGGGACAGATGTACGAGCAGTACTTC
TRBJ2-2	NA	NA	TRBV30	CAWSADLAGELFF	TGTGCCTGGAGTGCTGACTTGGCCGGGGAGCTGTTTTTT
TRBJ2-7	many	TRBD2	TRBV30	CAWGRTSSYEQYF	TGTGCCTGGGGTAGGACTAGCTCCTACGAGCAGTACTTC
TRBJ2-2	NA	TRBD2	TRBV30	CAWSPGLATGELFF	TGTGCCTGGAGTCCGGGACTAGCGACCGGGGAGCTGTTTTTT